Reported below is one TCR beta chain. The sample originates from a study of T-cell reconstitution after alpha-beta-depleted transplantation in children. Preparation of the TCRbeta library was carried out with unique molecular identifiers. TCRdb used MiXCR to reprocess the PCR reads, holding one entry per CDR3 protein. The sample lists approximately 79,000 distinct CDR3 sequences; roughly 20% were seen once. The CDR3 is 13 residues long. Germline CDR1 is SGHNT and CDR2 is YYREEE (reference sequence). Germline trimming cut 7 bases from V and 7 bases from J; bases unmatched to any gene: 4. The chain has TRBV5-4 and TRBJ2-1; 11 nucleotides agree with TRBD2. Here the sequenced sample was PBMCs, mostly from graft donor cells, taken 360 days after TCRalphabeta/CD19-depleted stem cell transplant. The clonotype comes from a male patient aged 2 to 9 who had a stem cell transplant for acute lymphoblastic leukemia, so the T cells may come from the graft donor. CDR3 amino acids: CASGTSGKNEQFF. The CDR3 nucleotides are TGTGCCAGCGGGACTAGCGGAAAAAATGAGCAGTTCTTC.